This entry is about one TCR beta chain. The data belong to a study of blood T cell repertoires in COVID-19. In the study overall: Samples representing acute and convalescent COVID-19 were sourced from the United States, Italy and Spain. In each case, the material was cDNA or gDNA derived from T cells, B-cell-depleted T cells, or PBMCs.

Original methodology: Reference gene primer amplification gave nucleated cell count estimates. Using immunoSEQ multiplex PCR, the repertoire was profiled, and TCRdb retains in-frame clones only, with some absent. V and J calls plus clone size are reproduced from that table; the DNA served to infer D and trimming. Here the sample spans some 140,000 clones, approximately 80% being singletons. J gave up 4 bases and V 4 bases, and 3 bases lay outside the gene matches. The CDR3 is 13 amino acids. Per the germline V gene, CDR1 is SGHTS and CDR2 is YDEGEE. The sequence was collected from a woman in her fifties or sixties with active or convalescent COVID-19. Sequencing input: peripheral blood. The genes are TRBV5-8 and TRBJ2-5; 8 bases agree with TRBD2. In DNA, the CDR3 is TGTGCCAGCAGCACGGGACTAGGAGAGACCCAGTACTTC. Residues: CASSTGLGETQYF.